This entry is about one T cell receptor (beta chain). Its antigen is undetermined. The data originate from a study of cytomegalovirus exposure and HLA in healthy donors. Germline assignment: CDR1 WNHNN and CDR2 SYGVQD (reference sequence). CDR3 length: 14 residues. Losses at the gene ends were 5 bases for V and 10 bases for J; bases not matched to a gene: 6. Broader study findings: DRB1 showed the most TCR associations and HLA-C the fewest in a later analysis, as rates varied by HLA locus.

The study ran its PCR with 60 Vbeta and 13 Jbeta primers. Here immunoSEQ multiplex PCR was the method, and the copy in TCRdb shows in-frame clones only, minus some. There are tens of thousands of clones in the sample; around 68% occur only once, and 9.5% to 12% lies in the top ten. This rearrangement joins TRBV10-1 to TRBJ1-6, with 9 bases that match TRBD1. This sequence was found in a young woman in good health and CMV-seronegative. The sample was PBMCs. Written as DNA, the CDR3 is TGCGCCAGCAGTAAGGACAGGGGACGGTCACCCCTCCACTTT. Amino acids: CASSKDRGRSPLHF.